Presented here are 8 T cell receptor beta chains from one specimen sequenced in a study of spatial heterogeneity in lung cancer. The time point here: sample taken at primary tumor resection. TCRdb used MiXCR to reprocess the 5' RACE reads, holding one entry per CDR3 protein. This table holds some 100,000 distinct CDR3 sequences, 4.4% found once. Their antigens remain unidentified. Study findings and constraints: Tumoral mutation counts were tracked by counts of expanded intratumoral alpha and beta TCRs.

The sequenced sample was lung tumor tissue, obtained at surgery. Receptors were obtained from a male donor with early-stage non-small cell lung cancer.

This clonotype was detected ten times or more. This chain links TRBV10-3 with TRBJ2-7; tentatively, D is TRBD2 (5 bases). V was trimmed by 3 bases and J by 6 bases, leaving 12 bases between them. The CDR3 consists of 13 residues. Germline V CDR1 and CDR2: ENHRY, SYGVKD. CDR3 sequence: CAISEGLPPEQYF. In DNA form, the CDR3 reads TGTGCCATCAGTGAAGGACTTCCCCCCGAGCAGTACTTC.

This clonotype has ten or more counts. V gene TRBV2 combines with J gene TRBJ2-7; D gene uncertain. The CDR3 extends over 11 amino acids. Germline CDR1 reads SNHLY; CDR2 reads FYNNEI. With 6 bases removed from V and 6 bases from J, the gap between germline ends came to 9 bases. This CDR3 reads CASRESPEQYF. The CDR3 DNA is TGTGCCAGCAGGGAGAGCCCCGAGCAGTACTTC.

This clonotype was detected ten times or more. The rearrangement joins TRBV20-1 to TRBJ2-7; D remains unclear. The CDR3 spans 12 residues. Between the trimmed V and J ends, which lost 2 bases and 3 bases, there was a span of 8 bases. CDR1 is DFQATT, CDR2 SNEGSKA, per germline (reference sequence). The CDR3, as DNA: TGCAGTGCTAGACATTCAAGCTACGAGCAGTACTTC. Protein sequence: CSARHSSYEQYF.

This clonotype was picked up many times. This chain links TRBV6-6 with TRBJ2-1; 11 nucleotides agree with TRBD2. V was pared by 5 bases and J by 4 bases, with 4 bases of the junction left unmatched. Germline V gene lookup returns CDR1 MNHNY and CDR2 SVGAGI (reference sequence). The CDR3 is 15 amino acids. Here the CDR3 reads CASSDLAGGYNEQFF. Written as DNA, the CDR3 is TGTGCCAGCAGTGATCTAGCGGGAGGATACAATGAGCAGTTCTTC.

In this sample, this clonotype turned up many times. This CDR3 reads CSARSGNSYNEQFF. CDR3 nucleotides: TGCAGTGCTAGAAGCGGAAACTCCTACAATGAGCAGTTCTTC. The V gene is TRBV20-1, the J gene TRBJ2-1; D is perhaps TRBD2 (5 bases). The germline V and J ends were trimmed by 2 bases and 0 bases, with 8 bases remaining between them. This CDR3 has 14 amino acids. Looked up from germline, CDR1 is DFQATT and CDR2 is SNEGSKA (reference sequence).

This clonotype was recorded many times. The genes are TRBV2 and TRBJ1-1; weak D call: TRBD1 (5 bases). Germline-derived CDR1 and CDR2 are SNHLY and FYNNEI. V gave up 7 bases and J gave up 4 bases, with 16 bases separating them. The CDR3 totals 14 residues. Here the CDR3 reads CASNRRLGGTEAFF. The CDR3 region has the DNA TGTGCCAGCAACAGGCGGCTGGGTGGCACTGAAGCTTTCTTT.

The chain joins TRBV10-3 to TRBJ2-3; perhaps TRBD1 as D (5 bases). Per germline, CDR1 ENHRY and CDR2 SYGVKD. The V gene lost 11 bases and the J gene lost 4 bases, with 13 bases spanning the gap. CDR3 length: 12 amino acids. CDR3 sequence (DNA): TGTGCCGCGAATTCAGGGTCAGATACGCAGTATTTT. As protein: CAANSGSDTQYF.

This clonotype was seen at least ten times. The chain recombines TRBV2 with TRBJ1-4, with D perhaps matching TRBD1 (5 bases). CDR1 SNHLY and CDR2 FYNNEI come from the germline V gene. This CDR3 contains 14 residues. V lost 7 bases and J 5 bases, leaving 14 bases between the germline ends. The CDR3 sequence is CASIQGRSNEKLFF. The CDR3 nucleotides are TGTGCCAGCATCCAGGGCAGGTCGAATGAAAAACTGTTTTTT.